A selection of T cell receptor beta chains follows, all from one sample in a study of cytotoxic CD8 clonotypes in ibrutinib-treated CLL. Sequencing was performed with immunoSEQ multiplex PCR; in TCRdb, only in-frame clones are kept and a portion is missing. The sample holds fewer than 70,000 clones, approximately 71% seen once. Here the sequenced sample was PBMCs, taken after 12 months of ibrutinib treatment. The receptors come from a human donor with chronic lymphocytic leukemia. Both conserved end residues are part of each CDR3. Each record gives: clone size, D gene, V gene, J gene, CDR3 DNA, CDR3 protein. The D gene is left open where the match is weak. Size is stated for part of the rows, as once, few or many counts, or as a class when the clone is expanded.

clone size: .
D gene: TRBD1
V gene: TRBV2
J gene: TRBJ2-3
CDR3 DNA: TGTGCCAGCAGCCGGGACAGGTTGCCAGATACGCAGTATTTT
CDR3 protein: CASSRDRLPDTQYF

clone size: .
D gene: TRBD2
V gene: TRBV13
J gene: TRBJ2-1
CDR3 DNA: TGTGCCAGCAGCCCGGACGGCGGGAGGGTCGGTGAGCAGTTCTTC
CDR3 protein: CASSPDGGRVGEQFF

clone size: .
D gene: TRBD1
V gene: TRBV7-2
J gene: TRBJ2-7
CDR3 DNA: TGTGCCAGCAGCTTAGTCGTGTCGGGACAGCACGAGCAGTACTTC
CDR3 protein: CASSLVVSGQHEQYF

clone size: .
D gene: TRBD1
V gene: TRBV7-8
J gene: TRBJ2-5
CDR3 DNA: TGTGCCAGCAGCTCCCATTTTCCCCCATCGACAGGGTACCAAGAGACCCAGTACTTC
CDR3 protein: CASSSHFPPSTGYQETQYF

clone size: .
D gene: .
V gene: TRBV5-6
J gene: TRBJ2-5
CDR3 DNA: TGTGCCAGCAGCTTGGATAGCAGGGATGAGACCCAGTACTTC
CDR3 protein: CASSLDSRDETQYF

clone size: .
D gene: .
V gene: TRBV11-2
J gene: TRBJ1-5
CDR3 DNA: TGTGCCAGCAGCTTAGTGTCCGGGGGGCCCCAGCATTTT
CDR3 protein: CASSLVSGGPQHF

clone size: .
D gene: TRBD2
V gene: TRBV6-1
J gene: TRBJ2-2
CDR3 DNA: TGTGCCAGCAGTGACGTGGGACTAGCGGGAGGGTACACCGGGGAGCTGTTTTTT
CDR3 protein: CASSDVGLAGGYTGELFF

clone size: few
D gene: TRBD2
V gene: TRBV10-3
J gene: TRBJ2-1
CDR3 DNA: TGTGCCATCAGTTTCTCGGACAGGGAAGGACTAGCGGGAGGGCGTGAGCAGTTCTTC
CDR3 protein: CAISFSDREGLAGGREQFF

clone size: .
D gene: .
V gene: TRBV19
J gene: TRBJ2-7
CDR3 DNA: TGTGCCAGTAGTATAGTTGACAGCTCTCACAACTACGAGCAGTACTTC
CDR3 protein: CASSIVDSSHNYEQYF

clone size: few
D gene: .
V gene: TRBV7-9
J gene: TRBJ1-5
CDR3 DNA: TGTGCCAGCAGCTTGGGGCAGGTCTATCAGCCCCAGCATTTT
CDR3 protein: CASSLGQVYQPQHF

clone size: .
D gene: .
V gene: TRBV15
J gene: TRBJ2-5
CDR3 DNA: TGTGCCACCAGCAACGCTCTGGAGACCCAGTACTTC
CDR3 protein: CATSNALETQYF

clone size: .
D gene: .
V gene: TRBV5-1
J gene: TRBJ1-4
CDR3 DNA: TGCGCCAGCAGCTTGGCCCCCCGGGGTACTAATGAAAAACTGTTTTTT
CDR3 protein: CASSLAPRGTNEKLFF

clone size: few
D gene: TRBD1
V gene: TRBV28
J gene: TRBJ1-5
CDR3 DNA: TGTGCCAGCAGTTTAAGGGGACAGGGCAATCAGCCCCAGCATTTT
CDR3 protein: CASSLRGQGNQPQHF

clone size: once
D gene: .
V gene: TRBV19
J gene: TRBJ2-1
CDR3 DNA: TGTGCCAGTAGTATAGATCGGCAGATAGCATACAATGAGCAGTTCTTC
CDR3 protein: CASSIDRQIAYNEQFF

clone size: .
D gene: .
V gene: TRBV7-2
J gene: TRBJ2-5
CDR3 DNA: TGTGCCAGCAGCTCCTCAAAGGTCCAAGAGACCCAGTACTTC
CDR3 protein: CASSSSKVQETQYF

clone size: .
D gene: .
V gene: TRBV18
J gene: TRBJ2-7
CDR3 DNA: TGTGCCAGCTCACCACCATCGGGGGTGGGCGAGCAGTACTTC
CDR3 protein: CASSPPSGVGEQYF

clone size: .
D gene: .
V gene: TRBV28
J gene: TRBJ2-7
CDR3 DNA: TGTGCCAGCAGCCGGGTGAGCGGAGGTCCCTACGAGCAGTACTTC
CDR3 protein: CASSRVSGGPYEQYF

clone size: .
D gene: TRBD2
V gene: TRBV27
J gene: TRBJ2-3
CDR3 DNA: TGTGCCAGCAGTTTCGAGGCCGGGACTATTATGGATACGCAGTATTTT
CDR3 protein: CASSFEAGTIMDTQYF

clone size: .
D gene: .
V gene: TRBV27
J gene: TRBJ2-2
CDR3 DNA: TGTGCCAGCAGTTCCCAGGGGCGGGGCGGGGAGCTGTTTTTT
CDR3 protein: CASSSQGRGGELFF

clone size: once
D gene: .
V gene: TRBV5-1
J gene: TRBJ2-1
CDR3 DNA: TGCGCCAGCAGCTTAGGACAGGGAGGGGTAGTCAATGAGCAGTTCTTC
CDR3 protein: CASSLGQGGVVNEQFF

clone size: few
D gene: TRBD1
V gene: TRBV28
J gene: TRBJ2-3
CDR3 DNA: TGTGCCAGCAGAGGGACAGTCGGAACAGATACGCAGTATTTT
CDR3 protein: CASRGTVGTDTQYF

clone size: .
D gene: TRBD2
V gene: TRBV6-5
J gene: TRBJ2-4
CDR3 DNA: TGTGCCAGCAGTTCAGGTGCCGGGGGGACCAAAAACATTCAGTACTTC
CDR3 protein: CASSSGAGGTKNIQYF

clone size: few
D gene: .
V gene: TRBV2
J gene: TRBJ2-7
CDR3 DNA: TGTGCCAGCAGTGGTCTCTACGAGCAGTACTTC
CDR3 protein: CASSGLYEQYF

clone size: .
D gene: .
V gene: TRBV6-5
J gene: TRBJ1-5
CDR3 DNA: TGTGCCAGCAGTTACAACAGAAGAGGACAGCCCCAGCATTTT
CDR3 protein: CASSYNRRGQPQHF

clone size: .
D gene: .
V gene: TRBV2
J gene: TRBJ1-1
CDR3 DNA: TGTGCCAGCAGTGGACCGGGTATTAACACTGAAGCTTTCTTT
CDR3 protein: CASSGPGINTEAFF

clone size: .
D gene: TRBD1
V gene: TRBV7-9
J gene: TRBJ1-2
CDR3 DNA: TGTGCCAGCAGCTTGGGACAGGGGGCTTCCGCCTTC
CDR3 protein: CASSLGQGASAF

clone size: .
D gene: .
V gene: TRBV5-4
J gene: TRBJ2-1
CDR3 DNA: TGTGCCAGCAGCTTGGCCAGCTCCTACAATGAGCAGTTCTTC
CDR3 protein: CASSLASSYNEQFF

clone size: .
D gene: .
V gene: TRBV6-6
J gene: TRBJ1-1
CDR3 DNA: TGTGCCAGCAGTTACTTGCAGGAGAACACTGAAGCTTTCTTT
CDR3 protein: CASSYLQENTEAFF

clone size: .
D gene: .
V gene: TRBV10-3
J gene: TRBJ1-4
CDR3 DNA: TGTGCCATCAGCGAAGGGTGGCCGGTTGCAACTAATGAAAAACTGTTTTTT
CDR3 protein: CAISEGWPVATNEKLFF

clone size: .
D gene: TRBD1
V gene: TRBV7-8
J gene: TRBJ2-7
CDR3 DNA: TGTGCCAGCAGCTTAGGGACAGGGAGAGGCGAGCAGTACTTC
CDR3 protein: CASSLGTGRGEQYF

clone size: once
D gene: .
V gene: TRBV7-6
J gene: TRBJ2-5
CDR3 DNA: TGTGCCAGCAGCCCGGGACGAGAGACCCAGTACTTC
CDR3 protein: CASSPGRETQYF

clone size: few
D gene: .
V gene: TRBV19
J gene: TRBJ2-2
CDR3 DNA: TGTGCCAGTAGTGATATAGGTGGGACCGAGGTTCACACCGGGGAGCTGTTTTTT
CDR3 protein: CASSDIGGTEVHTGELFF

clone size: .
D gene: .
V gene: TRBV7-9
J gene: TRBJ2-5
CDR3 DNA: TGTGCCAGCAGCCCGACGGGGTTCCAAGAGACCCAGTACTTC
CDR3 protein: CASSPTGFQETQYF

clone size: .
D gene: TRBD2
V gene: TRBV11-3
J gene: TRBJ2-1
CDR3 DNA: TGTGCCAGCAGCCCGGGCAGGGCGGGAGGACGCAATGAGCAGTTCTTC
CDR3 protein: CASSPGRAGGRNEQFF

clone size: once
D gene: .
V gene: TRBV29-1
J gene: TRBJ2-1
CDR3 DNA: TGCAGCGTTGTAGGTGGGGAGACGGGCTACAATGAGCAGTTCTTC
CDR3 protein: CSVVGGETGYNEQFF

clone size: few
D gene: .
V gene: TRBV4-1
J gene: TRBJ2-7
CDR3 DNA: TGCGCCAGCAGCCAAGATCGACAGCTCCTCTACGAGCAGTACTTC
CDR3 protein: CASSQDRQLLYEQYF

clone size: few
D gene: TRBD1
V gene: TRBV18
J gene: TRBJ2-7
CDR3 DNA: TGTGCCAGCTCACCACGTAGACAGGGGGAAGAGCAGTACTTC
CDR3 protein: CASSPRRQGEEQYF

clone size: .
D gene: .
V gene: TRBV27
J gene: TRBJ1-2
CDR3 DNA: TGTGCCAGCAGTTTATCAGGGGAGGATGGCTACACCTTC
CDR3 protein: CASSLSGEDGYTF

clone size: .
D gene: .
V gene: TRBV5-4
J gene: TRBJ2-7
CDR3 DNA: TGTGCCAGCAGCTTGGGGCCCCTGTGGGGTCGTTCCTACGAGCAGTACTTC
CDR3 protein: CASSLGPLWGRSYEQYF

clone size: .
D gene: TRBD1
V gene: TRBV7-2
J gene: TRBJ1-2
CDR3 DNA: TGTGCCAGCAGCATGGGACAGAGCTATGGCTACACCTTC
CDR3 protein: CASSMGQSYGYTF

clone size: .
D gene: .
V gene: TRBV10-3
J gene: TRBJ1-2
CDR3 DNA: TGTGCCATCAGTGTCTTACAGGGTAACTATGGCTACACCTTC
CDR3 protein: CAISVLQGNYGYTF

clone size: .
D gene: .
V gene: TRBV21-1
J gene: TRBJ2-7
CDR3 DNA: TGTGCCAGCACCATGACTAGCGGGAGGGCCGACGGGATCGAGGAGCAGTACTTC
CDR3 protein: CASTMTSGRADGIEEQYF

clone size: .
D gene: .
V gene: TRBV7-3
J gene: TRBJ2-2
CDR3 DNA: TGTGCCAGCAGCTTAACTAGGCGGGAGAACACCGGGGAGCTGTTTTTT
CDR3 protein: CASSLTRRENTGELFF

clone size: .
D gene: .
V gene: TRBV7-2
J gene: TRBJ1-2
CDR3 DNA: TGTGCCAGCAGCGATGGAGGGGGTATACATGGCTACACCTTC
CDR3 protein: CASSDGGGIHGYTF

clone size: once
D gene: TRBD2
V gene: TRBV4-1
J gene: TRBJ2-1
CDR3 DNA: TGCGCCAGCAGCAAGACCTCCGGGACTAGAGGGAATGAGCAGTTCTTC
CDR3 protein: CASSKTSGTRGNEQFF

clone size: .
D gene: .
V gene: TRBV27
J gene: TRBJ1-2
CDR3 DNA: TGTGCCAGCACCCCCGGCAGGGGCGGTTATGGCTACACCTTC
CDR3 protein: CASTPGRGGYGYTF

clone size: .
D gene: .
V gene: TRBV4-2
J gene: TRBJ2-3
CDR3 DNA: TGTGCCAGCAGCTCCCAGGAGGAGGTAGCAGATACGCAGTATTTT
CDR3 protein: CASSSQEEVADTQYF

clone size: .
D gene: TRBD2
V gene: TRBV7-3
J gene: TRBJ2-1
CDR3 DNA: TGTGCCAGCAGCTCGACGGGTCTAGCGGGAGGGATCAATGAGCAGTTCTTC
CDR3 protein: CASSSTGLAGGINEQFF